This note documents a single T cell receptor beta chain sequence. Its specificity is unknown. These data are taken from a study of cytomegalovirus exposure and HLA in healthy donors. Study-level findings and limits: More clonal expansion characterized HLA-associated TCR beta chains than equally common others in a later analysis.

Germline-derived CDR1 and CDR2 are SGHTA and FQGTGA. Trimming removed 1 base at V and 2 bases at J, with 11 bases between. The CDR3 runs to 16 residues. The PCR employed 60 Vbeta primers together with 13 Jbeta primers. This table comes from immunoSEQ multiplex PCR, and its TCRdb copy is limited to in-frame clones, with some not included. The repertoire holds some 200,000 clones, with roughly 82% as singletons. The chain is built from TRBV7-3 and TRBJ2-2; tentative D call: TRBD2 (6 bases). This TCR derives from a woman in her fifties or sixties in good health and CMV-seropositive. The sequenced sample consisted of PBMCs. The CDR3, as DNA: TGTGCCAGCAGCTTAAATGGGGGGTCAAACACCGGGGAGCTGTTTTTT. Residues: CASSLNGGSNTGELFF.